Shown below are 2 T cell receptor beta chains from a single sample sequenced in a study of cytomegalovirus exposure and HLA in healthy donors (dated by TCRdb to 2016 to 2017). Libraries were built with the immunoSEQ multiplex PCR assay. A mixture of 60 forward primers for TCR Vbeta segments and 13 reverse primers for TCR Jbeta segments was used in the multiplex PCR. Sourced from immuneACCESS, this table was stored by TCRdb with only in-frame sequences that have V and J called. A share of the clones is absent; for the studies checked, an unresolved V gene accounts for under half, and the remainder has no known explanation. In all, the sample holds some 140,000 clones, and roughly 80% of those were seen once. Approximately 10% of the sample is in the top ten clones. The material sequenced was PBMCs. The receptor source for this set is a woman in her forties or fifties in good health and CMV-seropositive.

The genes are TRBV7-2 and TRBJ2-5, with unresolved D. V dropped 6 bases and J dropped 5 bases, with 10 bases sitting between them. The germline CDR1 and CDR2 sequences are SGHTA and FQGNSA. The CDR3 is 12 residues long. In DNA form, the CDR3 reads TGTGCCAGCAGTTTCCCCTCGGAGACCCAGTACTTC. Its translation is CASSFPSETQYF.

V gene TRBV30 combines with J gene TRBJ1-6; perhaps TRBD1 as D (6 bases). The CDR3 length is 14 residues. V was cut by 2 bases and J by 10 bases, with 15 bases left in between. Germline assignment: CDR1 GTSNPN and CDR2 SVGIG (reference sequence). The CDR3 DNA reads TGTGCCTGGAGTAGGACAGTTGGGGAATCACCCCTCCACTTT. Amino acid sequence: CAWSRTVGESPLHF. The full variable domain, its missing parts supplied by reference TRBV30 and TRBJ1-6, is SQTIHQWPATLVQPVGSPLSLECTVEGTSNPNLYWYRQAAGRGLQLLFYSVGIGQISSEVPQNLSASRPQDRQFILSSKKLLLSDSGFYLCAWSRTVGESPLHFGNGTRLTVT.